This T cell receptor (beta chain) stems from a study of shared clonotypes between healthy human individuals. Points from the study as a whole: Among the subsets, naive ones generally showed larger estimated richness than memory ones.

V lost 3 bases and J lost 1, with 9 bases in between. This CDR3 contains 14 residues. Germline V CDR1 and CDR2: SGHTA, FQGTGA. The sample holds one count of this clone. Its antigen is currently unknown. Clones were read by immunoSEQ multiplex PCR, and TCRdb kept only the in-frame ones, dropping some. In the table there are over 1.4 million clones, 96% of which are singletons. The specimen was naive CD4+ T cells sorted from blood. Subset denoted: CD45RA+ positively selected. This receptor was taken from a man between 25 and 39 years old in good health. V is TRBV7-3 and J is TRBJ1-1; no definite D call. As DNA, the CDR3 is TGTGCCAGCAGCTTGGACGGATCGAACACTGAAGCTTTCTTT. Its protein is CASSLDGSNTEAFF.